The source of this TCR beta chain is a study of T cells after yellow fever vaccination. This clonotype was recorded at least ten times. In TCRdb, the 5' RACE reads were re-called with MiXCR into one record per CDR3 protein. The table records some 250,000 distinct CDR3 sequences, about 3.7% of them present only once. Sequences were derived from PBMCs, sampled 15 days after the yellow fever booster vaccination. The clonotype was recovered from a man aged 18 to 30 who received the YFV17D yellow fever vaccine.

The CDR3 region has the DNA TGTGCCAGCAGTCCTCGACTAGCGGGGGGAGATACGCAGTATTTT. Translating it yields CASSPRLAGGDTQYF. This chain uses TRBV12-3 or TRBV12-4 with TRBJ2-3, with TRBD2 matching 13 bases. The CDR3 is 15 amino acids. With 5 bases clipped from V and 5 bases from J, the junction kept 4 bases outside the gene matches.